The following is a TCR beta chain sequence with its context. Its antigen remains unknown. The data belong to a study of regulatory T cells in long-lasting Graves disease. General study findings and limits: Persistent disease exhibited a predilection for TRBV28, TRBJ1-2 and TRBJ2-5.

Assembly of TCR beta libraries relied on iRepertoire HTBI primers together with Arm-PCR of CDR3 regions. TCRdb processed the multiplex PCR reads anew with MiXCR; each CDR3 protein has one entry. The sample records some 560,000 distinct CDR3 sequences, 15% to 20% being singletons. V gave up 0 bases and J gave up 3 bases, with 15 bases separating them. From germline, CDR1 is MNHEY and CDR2 SVGAGI. This CDR3 has 17 residues. Time point indicated: newly diagnosed GD, antithyroid drugs for less than 3 months. After RNA was extracted from PBMCs, the TCR library was made from it. These data are also associated with another study on T cells in Graves' hyperthyroidism and ophthalmopathy. That publication notes: Patients aged 18 to 65 had newly diagnosed hyperthyroidism lasting under 2 months. Blood also carried most thyroid clonotypes expanded above 0.001.

Source: peripheral blood mononuclear cells (PBMCs), taken at new diagnosis, from a patient treated with antithyroid drugs. The source of this sequence is a woman between 40 and 65 years old with Graves disease. The J gene is TRBJ2-1, the V gene TRBV6-5, with D unclear. The DNA for the CDR3 is TGTGCCAGCAGTTACTCGGGCGGCAGCGAGAGCTACAATGAGCAGTTCTTC. Protein product: CASSYSGGSESYNEQFF.